This T cell receptor (beta chain) was observed in a study of T cells in Graves' hyperthyroidism and ophthalmopathy. Study outcomes and limitations: The majority of expanded thyroid clonotypes above 0.001 also appeared in blood.

Germline assignment: CDR1 MDHEN and CDR2 SYDVKM. The CDR3 is 14 amino acids. The V gene lost 4 bases and the J gene lost 3 bases, with 11 bases spanning the gap. This clonotype occurred many times. No antigen is known for it. TCR beta CDR3 regions were amplified from RNA. A set of HTBI primers served as the primers for a first-round RT-PCR of the TCR CDR3. TCRdb passed the multiplex PCR reads through MiXCR, listing each CDR3 protein once. The data contain more than 150,000 distinct CDR3 sequences, about 15% of them singletons. Sample: blood. The chain joins TRBV28 to TRBJ2-3; D might be TRBD2 (5 bases). The clonotype was recovered from a woman in her fifties or sixties with Graves' hyperthyroidism. This CDR3 reads CASSSARRTDTQYF. CDR3 sequence (DNA): TGTGCCAGCAGTTCGGCGCGGAGGACAGATACGCAGTATTTT. The whole variable domain, remainder taken from reference TRBV28 and TRBJ2-3, is DVKVTQSSRYLVKRTGEKVFLECVQDMDHENMFWYRQDPGLGLRLIYFSYDVKMKEKGDIPEGYSVSREKKERFSLILESASTNQTSMYLCASSSARRTDTQYFGPGTRLTVL.